This T cell receptor beta chain was observed in a study of T cells in Graves' hyperthyroidism and ophthalmopathy. With a duration under 2 months, the hyperthyroidism was newly diagnosed in patients aged 18 to 65. Pregnant or lactating patients were excluded, as were those with uncontrolled infection or other autoimmune disease. Clinical symptoms, serum thyroxine and TRAb, thyroid ultrasound and orbital computed tomography together formed the diagnostic basis. This clonotype was detected only a few times. There were TCR beta CDR3 regions amplified from RNA transcripts. The HTBI primer set served for first-round RT-PCR of the TCR CDR3. Via MiXCR, TCRdb re-called the multiplex PCR reads, giving one row per CDR3 protein. The sample has some 510,000 distinct CDR3 sequences, 40% to 55% seen once. Trimming shortened V by 0 bases and J by 4 bases, and 7 bases separated the two germline ends. Germline values: CDR1 SGHDN, CDR2 FVKESK. The CDR3 sequence is 13 residues long.

The TCR comes from a young woman with Graves' hyperthyroidism. The genes are TRBV14 and TRBJ2-7; possibly TRBD2 for D (6 bases). The sequenced material came from peripheral blood or thyroid tissue (not recorded which). CDR3 residues: CASSQDAGYEQYF. The CDR3 DNA reads TGTGCCAGCAGCCAAGATGCGGGATACGAGCAGTACTTC.